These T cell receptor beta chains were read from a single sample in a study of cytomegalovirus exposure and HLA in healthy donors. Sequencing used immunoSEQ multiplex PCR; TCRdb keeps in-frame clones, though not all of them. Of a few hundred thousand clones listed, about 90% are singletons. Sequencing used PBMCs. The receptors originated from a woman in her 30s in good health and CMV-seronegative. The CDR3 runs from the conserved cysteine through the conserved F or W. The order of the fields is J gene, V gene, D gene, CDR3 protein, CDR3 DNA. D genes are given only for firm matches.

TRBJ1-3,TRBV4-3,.,CASSQDRAFPGNTIYF,TGCGCCAGCAGCCAAGACAGGGCCTTTCCTGGAAACACCATATATTTT
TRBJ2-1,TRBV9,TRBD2,CASSVVSGSLNEQFF,TGTGCCAGCAGCGTAGTTAGCGGGAGCTTAAATGAGCAGTTCTTC
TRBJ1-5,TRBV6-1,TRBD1,CASSVWTGNSNQPQHF,TGTGCCAGCAGTGTTTGGACAGGGAATAGCAATCAGCCCCAGCATTTT
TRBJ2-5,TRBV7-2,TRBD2,CASSLGASGRAETQYF,TGTGCCAGCAGCTTAGGAGCGAGCGGGAGGGCGGAGACCCAGTACTTC
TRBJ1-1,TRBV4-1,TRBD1,CASSQDSRGAKRPSEAFF,TGCGCCAGCAGCCAAGATAGCAGGGGGGCGAAACGTCCATCTGAAGCTTTCTTT
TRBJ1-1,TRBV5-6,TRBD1,CASSLRAGGMGTEAFF,TGTGCCAGCAGCTTGAGGGCAGGGGGGATGGGGACTGAAGCTTTCTTT
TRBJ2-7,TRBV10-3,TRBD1,CAMAWDRGYEQYF,TGTGCCATGGCATGGGACAGGGGCTACGAGCAGTACTTC
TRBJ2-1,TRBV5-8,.,CASSYLGFF,TGTGCCAGCAGCTATTTAGGGTTCTTC
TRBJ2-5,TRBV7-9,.,CASSLAGSQETQYF,TGTGCCAGCAGCTTAGCGGGTTCCCAAGAGACCCAGTACTTC
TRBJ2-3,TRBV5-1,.,CASRGQVSTDTQYF,TGCGCCAGCAGAGGTCAGGTTAGCACAGATACGCAGTATTTT
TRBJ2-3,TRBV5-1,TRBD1,CASSHARPPAGTGGDTQYF,TGCGCCAGCAGCCACGCGCGCCCCCCCGCCGGGACAGGGGGAGATACGCAGTATTTT
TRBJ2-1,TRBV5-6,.,CASSLSNIGDYNEQFF,TGTGCCAGCAGCTTGTCTAATATCGGGGACTACAATGAGCAGTTCTTC
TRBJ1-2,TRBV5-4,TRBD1,CASSSPWTGYGYTF,TGTGCCAGCAGCTCCCCTTGGACAGGGTATGGCTACACCTTC
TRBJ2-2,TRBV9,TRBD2,CASSPPRREAGEGTGELFF,TGTGCCAGCAGCCCCCCACGAAGGGAGGCCGGGGAGGGCACCGGGGAGCTGTTTTTT